This T cell receptor (beta chain) was recovered during a study of regulatory T cells in long-lasting Graves disease. At the level of the study: Over 5 years of antithyroid drugs with positive TSH receptor antibodies was taken to mean persistent Graves' disease.

The time point is: persistent/refractory GD, antithyroid drugs over 5 years with positive TRAb. Extracted RNA from PBMCs served as the source of the TCR library. In its sample, this clonotype was seen a few times. The germline V gene encodes CDR1 SGHRS and CDR2 YFSETQ. V trimming: 4 bases; J trimming: 5 bases; junction bases outside the gene matches: 8. The CDR3 consists of 14 residues. The TCR beta library used iRepertoire HTBI primers with Arm-PCR amplification of CDR3. Original methodology: Looking across samples, the authors found some 60 TRBV and 14 TRBJ segments. TCRdb itself ran the multiplex PCR reads through MiXCR, one entry per CDR3 protein. TCRdb's processing, not the authors' own work, is the source of the V and J calls. The sample consists of approximately 360,000 distinct CDR3 sequences, 23% of them appearing once.

The chain couples TRBV5-1 to TRBJ2-5; 7 bases map to TRBD2. The sample was peripheral blood mononuclear cells (PBMCs), taken when the disease was refractory, from a patient treated with antithyroid drugs. The sequence derives from a woman aged 40 to 50 with Graves disease. The CDR3 sequence is CASSPRGIRETQYF. The CDR3 region has the DNA TGCGCCAGCAGCCCGCGGGGGATTCGGGAGACCCAGTACTTC.